This is a list of T cell receptor beta chains from one sample in a study of vaccination and CD4 T cells after COVID-19. TCRdb analysed the PCR reads with MiXCR anew, one entry per CDR3 protein. The sample lists around 26,000 distinct CDR3 sequences, less than 45% occurring once. Their recognized antigens are unknown. The specimen comprised CD4+ T cells from blood, cultured in vitro, sampled about 7 months after SARS-CoV-2 vaccination. The origin of the receptors is a human donor who had recovered from COVID-19. The conserved cysteine and the conserved F or W are not part of the CDR3 here. A row's size may be missing; if present it is once, few, many or a size class.

V gene	J gene	clone size	CDR3 protein
TRBV20-1	TRBJ2-2	few	SARLAGHTGELF
TRBV28	TRBJ2-7	few	ASSSSSGTVYEQY
TRBV15	TRBJ2-5	few	ATSLENALTGTQETQY
TRBV10-1	TRBJ2-1	.	ASSSGGINEQF
TRBV7-3	TRBJ2-2	.	ASSSHPSGTGELF
TRBV20-1	TRBJ2-7	.	SVATSGSSYEQY
TRBV2	TRBJ1-5	few	ASRAGFEGQPQH
TRBV27	TRBJ2-7	.	ASSFRGELSSYEQY
TRBV6-1	TRBJ2-7	.	ASSTGTGMLGTYEQY
TRBV6-1	TRBJ2-3	.	AMGDRDTNTDTQY
TRBV2	TRBJ2-5	.	ASSLFLAGYETQY
TRBV20-1	TRBJ2-5	medium-sized	SAPQRDKGETQY
TRBV29-1	TRBJ1-1	.	SHVRNTEAF
TRBV20-1	TRBJ2-7	.	SARAPPGQGPYEQY
TRBV7-8	TRBJ2-1	few	ASSLGPRNNEQF
TRBV7-2	TRBJ1-2	few	ASSSGHFYGYT
TRBV6-1	TRBJ2-5	.	ASSHRDRGRGETQY
TRBV19	TRBJ2-5	few	ASSRTSTGGWQTQY
TRBV2	TRBJ1-6	.	ASRWGQNNSPLH
TRBV29-1	TRBJ2-5	.	SVGGLAVQETQY
TRBV28	TRBJ2-5	.	ASSFSPGRVTQY
TRBV4-2	TRBJ1-5	few	ASSQLQGNNQPQH